This T cell receptor (beta chain) was recorded in a study of human T cells and chemical hapten exposure. As for time point: patch test 3, about 24 weeks after DPC sensitization. Treatment noted: therapeutic diphenylcyclopropenone sensitization with weekly scalp DPC. Total RNA was isolated from unfractionated whole blood. Notes on the study in general: Alopecia was present in the donors, so their immune response may differ from healthy people's.

CDR1 and CDR2 from the germline V gene are DFQATT and SNEGSKA (reference sequence). Unmatched junction bases numbered 3, after V lost 6 bases and J lost 4 bases. The CDR3 contains 13 residues. One entry per CDR3 protein results from TCRdb running MiXCR on the RACE reads. The sample includes approximately 80,000 distinct CDR3 sequences, roughly 10% of them seen just once. Concerning this clonotype: Its antigen is currently unknown.

This TCR was sampled from a woman between 50 and 59 years old with alopecia areata. Some clones in this sample may be carry-over from other donors' samples. The chain combines TRBV20-1 with TRBJ2-5; TRBD2 matches at 12 bases. Here the sequenced sample was whole blood, taken in connection with sensitization to the hapten diphenylcyclopropenone (DPC). CDR3 in amino acids: CSAPTSGRETQYF. CDR3 DNA sequence: TGCAGTGCGCCGACTAGCGGGAGAGAGACCCAGTACTTC.